This TCR beta chain was obtained from a study of T cell repertoires in ileal Crohn's disease. Study observations and caveats: Sorted CD8 T cells held more high-frequency clones than CD4.

Germline assignment: CDR1 GTSNPN and CDR2 SVGIG (reference sequence). There are 13 residues in the CDR3. With 3 bases clipped from V and 6 bases from J, the junction kept 4 bases outside the gene matches. Here immunoSEQ multiplex PCR was the method, and the copy in TCRdb shows in-frame clones only, minus some. The data show approximately 2,500 clones, with 90% seen just once and around 2.1% held by the top ten. As for this clone: Its antigen is not known.

Surgical specimens yielded lamina propria lymphocytes, which were density-gradient separated and then sorted. The receptor was derived from an adult with Crohn's disease. The sequencing input was CD4+ T cells sorted from the ileum. The V and J genes are TRBV30 and TRBJ1-2; 10 bases line up with TRBD1. CDR3 bases: TGTGCCTGGAGCCGTGACAGGGGGCATGGCTACACCTTC. Its protein product is CAWSRDRGHGYTF. The variable domain in full, completed from reference TRBV30 and TRBJ1-2, reads SQTIHQWPATLVQPVGSPLSLECTVEGTSNPNLYWYRQAAGRGLQLLFYSVGIGQISSEVPQNLSASRPQDRQFILSSKKLLLSDSGFYLCAWSRDRGHGYTFGSGTRLTVV.